This TCR beta chain originates from a study of early T cells in non-severe SARS-CoV-2 infection. Study in general: Sequencing used unsorted whole-blood bulk RNA, so chains lack pairing. Study-level points and caveats: The matching step, a VDJdb search, favored anti-spike CD8 responses and missed private and CD4 specificities.

This clonotype has only a few counts. No antigen is known for it. Tagging with unique molecular identifiers was applied to individual cDNA molecules. TCRdb analysed the 5' RACE reads with MiXCR anew, one entry per CDR3 protein. The data show 77,000 or so distinct CDR3 sequences, roughly 15% seen once. The sample in question was whole blood, obtained at baseline. This receptor was identified in an adult who was a healthcare worker with PCR-confirmed SARS-CoV-2 infection or an uninfected control (not recorded which).

The CDR3 DNA is TGTGCCAGCACCCTTGGCGATCTCCTTGGAGCTTTCTTT. It encodes CASTLGDLLGAFF. The gene calls are TRBV12-3 or TRBV12-4 and TRBJ1-1; D gene unclear. The CDR3 is made up of 13 amino acids. Trimming shortened V by 7 bases and J by 10 bases, and 19 bases separated the two germline ends.